Shown below are 6 T cell receptor beta chains from a single sample sequenced in a study of blood T cell repertoires in COVID-19. The protocol was immunoSEQ multiplex PCR, while the TCRdb copy is restricted to in-frame clones and leaves out a portion. The sample carries some 160,000 clones, 88% recorded once. The material sequenced was peripheral blood. These TCRs come from a man aged 50-60 years who had recovered from COVID-19.

This chain joins TRBV7-2 and TRBJ2-5; D possibly corresponds to TRBD1 (6 bases). CDR1 and CDR2 from the germline V gene are SGHTA and FQGNSA. CDR3 size: 15 residues. Trimming shortened V by 4 bases and J by 2 bases, and 14 bases separated the two germline ends. Here the CDR3 reads CASSSQAGDQETQYF. The DNA of the CDR3 is TGTGCCAGCAGCTCCCAAGCAGGGGATCAAGAGACCCAGTACTTC.

The rearrangement uses TRBV5-4 and TRBJ2-5; 7 bases line up with TRBD2. This CDR3 has 14 residues. The J segment lost 3 bases and the V segment lost 2 bases, leaving 4 bases of the junction unmatched. Per the germline V gene, CDR1 is SGHNT and CDR2 is YYREEE (reference sequence). The CDR3 bases are TGTGCCAGCAGCTTCCGTCGGGGGGAAGAGACCCAGTACTTC. Amino acids: CASSFRRGEETQYF.

The chain couples TRBV27 to TRBJ2-1; no reliable D call. This CDR3 comprises 21 residues. Trimming left V 3 bases short and J 0 bases short, with 27 bases between. CDR1 is MNHEY and CDR2 is SMNVEV in the germline V gene (reference sequence). This CDR3 is CASSFLGIRMEQKSSYNEQFF. The CDR3 DNA follows: TGTGCCAGCAGTTTCTTAGGTATTCGGATGGAGCAGAAAAGCTCCTACAATGAGCAGTTCTTC.

CDR3 sequence: CASSLVAGANEKLFF. The CDR3 DNA is TGTGCCAGCAGCTTGGTCGCAGGGGCGAATGAAAAACTGTTTTTT. The rearrangement links TRBV5-5 to TRBJ1-4; possibly TRBD1 for D (6 bases). The CDR3 is made up of 15 amino acids. The germline V and J ends were trimmed by 0 bases and 5 bases, with 11 bases remaining between them. CDR1 is SGHKS, CDR2 YYEKEE, per germline (reference sequence).

The J gene is TRBJ2-1, the V gene TRBV27; a weak D match, TRBD1 (5 bases). Germline V gene data show CDR1 as MNHEY and CDR2 as SMNVEV (reference sequence). CDR3 length: 15 amino acids. V shed 6 bases and J shed 1 base, with 13 bases lying between them. CDR3 nucleotide sequence: TGTGCCAGCAGACCCCTGGGGCCTTCCTACAATGAGCAGTTCTTC. As protein: CASRPLGPSYNEQFF.

This clone was seen only once. This chain joins TRBV3-1 (or the pseudogene TRBV3-2) and TRBJ2-2; D is unclear. The CDR3 is made up of 12 amino acids. CDR1 and CDR2 from the germline V gene are LGHDT and YNNKEL (reference sequence). V was trimmed by 3 bases and J by 3 bases, leaving 2 bases between them. DNA of the CDR3: TGTGCCAGCAGCCACTACACCGGGGAGCTGTTTTTT. Protein sequence: CASSHYTGELFF.